One and the same sample provided the 3 T cell receptor beta chains below, sequenced in a study of blood T cell repertoires in COVID-19. Sequenced by immunoSEQ multiplex PCR; TCRdb stores in-frame clones only, minus some. Of roughly 140,000 clones in the sample, approximately 80% were seen once. Sample: peripheral blood. The receptors stem from a woman aged 45-65 years with acute or convalescent COVID-19.

This chain connects TRBV27 to TRBJ2-1; 7 bases map to TRBD2. The ends lost 2 bases at V and 5 bases at J; junction bases unmatched: 9. The CDR3 runs to 16 residues. Germline V gives CDR1 MNHEY, CDR2 SMNVEV (reference sequence). The CDR3 DNA sequence: TGTGCCAGCAGTTTACGGCTCGGGGGAGGGGACAATGAGCAGTTCTTC. Translated: CASSLRLGGGDNEQFF.

This clone was seen a few times. The J gene is TRBJ1-2, the V gene TRBV28; a possible D gene is TRBD1 (6 bases). The CDR3 totals 15 residues. Germline loops: CDR1 MDHEN, CDR2 SYDVKM. The ends were cut back, 7 bases at V and 3 bases at J, with 18 bases in the middle. In nucleotides, the CDR3 is TGTGCCAGCACCGAAGGGGGAGACACTTACTATGGCTACACCTTC. This gives the protein CASTEGGDTYYGYTF.

The J gene is TRBJ1-2, the V gene TRBV6-5, with TRBD1 as a possible D gene (5 bases). The germline V gene has CDR1 MNHEY and CDR2 SVGAGI. The ends were cut back, 7 bases at V and 7 bases at J, with 22 bases in the middle. The CDR3 extends over 15 amino acids. CDR3 amino acids: CASKEAWGGGSGYTF. CDR3 DNA sequence: TGTGCCAGCAAAGAGGCCTGGGGCGGGGGTTCTGGCTACACCTTC.